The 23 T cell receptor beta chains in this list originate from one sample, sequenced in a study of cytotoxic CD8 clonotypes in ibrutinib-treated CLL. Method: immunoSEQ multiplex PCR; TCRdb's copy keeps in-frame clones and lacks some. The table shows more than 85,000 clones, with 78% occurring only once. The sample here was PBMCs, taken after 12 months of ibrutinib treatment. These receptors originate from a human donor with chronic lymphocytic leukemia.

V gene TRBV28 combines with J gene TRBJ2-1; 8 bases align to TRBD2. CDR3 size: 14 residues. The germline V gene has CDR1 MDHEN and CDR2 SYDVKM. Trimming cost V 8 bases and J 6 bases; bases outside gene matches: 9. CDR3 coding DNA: TGTGCCAGCCGCCTAGCGGGTCTTGGCAATGAGCAGTTCTTC. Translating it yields CASRLAGLGNEQFF.

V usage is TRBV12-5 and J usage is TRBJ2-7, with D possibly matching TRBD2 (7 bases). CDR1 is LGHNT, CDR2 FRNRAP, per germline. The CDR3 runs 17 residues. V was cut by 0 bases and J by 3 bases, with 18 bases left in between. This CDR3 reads CASGLVLGGGPLYEQYF. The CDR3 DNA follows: TGTGCTAGTGGTTTGGTACTGGGCGGGGGCCCTCTCTACGAGCAGTACTTC.

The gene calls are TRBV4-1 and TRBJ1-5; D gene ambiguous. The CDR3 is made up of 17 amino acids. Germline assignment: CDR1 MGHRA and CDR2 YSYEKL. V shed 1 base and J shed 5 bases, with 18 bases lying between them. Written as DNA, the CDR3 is TGCGCCAGCAGCCAAGTTGACATGGGATTTGTGGATCAGCCCCAGCATTTT. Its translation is CASSQVDMGFVDQPQHF.

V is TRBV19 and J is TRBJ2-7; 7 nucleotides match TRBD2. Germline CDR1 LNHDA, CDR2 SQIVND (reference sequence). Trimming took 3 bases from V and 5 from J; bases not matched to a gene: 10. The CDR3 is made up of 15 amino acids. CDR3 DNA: TGTGCCAGTAGTATTGCGGGGGTGTCAAGAAACGAGCAGTACTTC. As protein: CASSIAGVSRNEQYF. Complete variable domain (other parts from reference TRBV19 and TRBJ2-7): DGGITQSPKYLFRKEGQNVTLSCEQNLNHDAMYWYRQDPGQGLRLIYYSQIVNDFQKGDIAEGYSVSREKKESFPLTVTSAQKNPTAFYLCASSIAGVSRNEQYFGPGTRLTVT.

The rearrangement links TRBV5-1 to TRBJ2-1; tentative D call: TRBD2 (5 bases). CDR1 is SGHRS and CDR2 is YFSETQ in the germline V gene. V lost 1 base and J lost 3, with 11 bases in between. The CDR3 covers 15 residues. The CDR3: CASSLPSGNYNEQFF. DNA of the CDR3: TGCGCCAGCAGCTTGCCGAGCGGTAACTACAATGAGCAGTTCTTC.

The CDR3 DNA reads TGTGCCAGCAGCGTAGCCGGCCGAGCCTACGAGCAGTACTTC. Protein sequence: CASSVAGRAYEQYF. The V and J genes are TRBV9 and TRBJ2-7; no firm D call. Trimming left V 0 bases short and J 2 bases short, with 9 bases between. CDR1 is SGDLS and CDR2 is YYNGEE in the germline V gene. The CDR3 has 14 residues. Looking up the rest from reference TRBV9 and TRBJ2-7 gives the full variable domain: DSGVTQTPKHLITATGQRVTLRCSPRSGDLSVYWYQQSLDQGLQFLIQYYNGEERAKGNILERFSAQQFPDLHSELNLSSLELGDSALYFCASSVAGRAYEQYFGPGTRLTVT.

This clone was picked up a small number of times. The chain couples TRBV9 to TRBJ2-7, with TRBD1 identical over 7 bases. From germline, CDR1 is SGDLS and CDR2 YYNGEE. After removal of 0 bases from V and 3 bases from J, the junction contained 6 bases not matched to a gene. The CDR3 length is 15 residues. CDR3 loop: CASSVAQGQNYEQYF. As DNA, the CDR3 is TGTGCCAGCAGCGTAGCCCAGGGACAGAACTACGAGCAGTACTTC.

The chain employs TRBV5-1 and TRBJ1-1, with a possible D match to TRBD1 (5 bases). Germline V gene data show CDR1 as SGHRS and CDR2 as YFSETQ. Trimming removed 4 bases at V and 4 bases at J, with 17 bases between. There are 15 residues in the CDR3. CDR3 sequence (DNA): TGCGCCAGCAGCCCAGCGGGGGTCAGTGGCACTGAAGCTTTCTTT. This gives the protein CASSPAGVSGTEAFF.

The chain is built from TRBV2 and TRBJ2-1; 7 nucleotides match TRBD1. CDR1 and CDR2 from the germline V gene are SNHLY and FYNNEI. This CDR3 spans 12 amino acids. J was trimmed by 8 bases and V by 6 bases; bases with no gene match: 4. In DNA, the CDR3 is TGTGCCAGCAGAACTGACAGGGATGAGCAGTTCTTC. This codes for CASRTDRDEQFF.

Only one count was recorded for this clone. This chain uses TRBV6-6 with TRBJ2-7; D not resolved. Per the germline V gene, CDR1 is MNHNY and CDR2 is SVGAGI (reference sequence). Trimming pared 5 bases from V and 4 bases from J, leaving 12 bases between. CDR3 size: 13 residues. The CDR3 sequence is CASSPVREYEQYF. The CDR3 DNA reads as TGTGCCAGCAGTCCGGTAAGGGAATACGAGCAGTACTTC.

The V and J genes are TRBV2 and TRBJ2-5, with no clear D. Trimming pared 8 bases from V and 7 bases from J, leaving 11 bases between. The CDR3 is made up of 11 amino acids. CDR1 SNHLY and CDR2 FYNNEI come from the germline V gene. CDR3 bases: TGTGCCAGCTTGTTGTCTGGGACCCAGTACTTC. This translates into CASLLSGTQYF.

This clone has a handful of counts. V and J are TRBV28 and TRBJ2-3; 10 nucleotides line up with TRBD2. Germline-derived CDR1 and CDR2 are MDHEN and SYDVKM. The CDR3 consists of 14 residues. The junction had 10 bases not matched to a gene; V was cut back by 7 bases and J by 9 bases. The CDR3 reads CASTSAGGVRTQYF. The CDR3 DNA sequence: TGTGCCAGCACCTCAGCGGGGGGGGTTCGCACGCAGTATTTT.

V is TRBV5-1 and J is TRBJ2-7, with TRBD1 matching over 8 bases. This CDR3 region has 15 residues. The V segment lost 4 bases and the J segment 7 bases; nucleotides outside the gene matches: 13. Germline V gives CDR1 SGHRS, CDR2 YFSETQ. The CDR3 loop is CASSVGRDRTDEQYF. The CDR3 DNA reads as TGCGCCAGCAGCGTAGGCCGGGACAGGACGGATGAGCAGTACTTC.

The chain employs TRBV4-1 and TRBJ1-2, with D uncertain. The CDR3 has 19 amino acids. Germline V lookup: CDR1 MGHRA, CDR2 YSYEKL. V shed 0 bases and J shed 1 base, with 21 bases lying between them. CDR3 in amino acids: CASSQDTGRVRTINYGYTF. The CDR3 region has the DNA TGCGCCAGCAGCCAAGATACGGGAAGGGTCAGGACTATTAACTATGGCTACACCTTC.

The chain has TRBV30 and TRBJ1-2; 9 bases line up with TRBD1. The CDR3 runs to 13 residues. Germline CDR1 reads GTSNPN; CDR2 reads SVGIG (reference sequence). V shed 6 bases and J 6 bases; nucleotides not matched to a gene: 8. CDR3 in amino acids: CACHTTGGDGYTF. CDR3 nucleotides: TGTGCCTGCCATACAACAGGGGGCGATGGCTACACCTTC.

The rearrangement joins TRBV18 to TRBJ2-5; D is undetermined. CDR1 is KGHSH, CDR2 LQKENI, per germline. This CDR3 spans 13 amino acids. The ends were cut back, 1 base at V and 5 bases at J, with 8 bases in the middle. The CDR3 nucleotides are TGTGCCAGCTCACCACTCCCCCGTGAGACCCAGTACTTC. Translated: CASSPLPRETQYF. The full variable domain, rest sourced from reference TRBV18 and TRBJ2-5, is NAGVMQNPRHLVRRRGQEARLRCSPMKGHSHVYWYRQLPEEGLKFMVYLQKENIIDESGMPKERFSAEFPKEGPSILRIQQVVRGDSAAYFCASSPLPRETQYFGPGTRLLVL.

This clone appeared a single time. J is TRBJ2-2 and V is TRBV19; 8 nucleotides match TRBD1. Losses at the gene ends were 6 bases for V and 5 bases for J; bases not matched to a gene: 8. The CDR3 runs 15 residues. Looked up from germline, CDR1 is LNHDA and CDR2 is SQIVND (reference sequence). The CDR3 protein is CASRDRGGWTGELFF. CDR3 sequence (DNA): TGTGCCAGTAGAGACAGGGGTGGGTGGACCGGGGAGCTGTTTTTT.

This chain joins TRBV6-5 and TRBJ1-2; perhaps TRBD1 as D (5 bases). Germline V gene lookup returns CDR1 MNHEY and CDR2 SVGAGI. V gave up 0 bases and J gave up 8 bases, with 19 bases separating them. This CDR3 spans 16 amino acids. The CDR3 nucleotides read TGTGCCAGCAGTTACTCGGGGCAGTCTGTATCGGGGGGCTACACCTTC. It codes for CASSYSGQSVSGGYTF.

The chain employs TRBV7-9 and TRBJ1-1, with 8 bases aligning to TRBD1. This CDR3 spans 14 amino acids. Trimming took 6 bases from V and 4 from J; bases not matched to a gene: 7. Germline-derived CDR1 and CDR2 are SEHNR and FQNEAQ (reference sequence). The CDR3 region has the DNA TGTGCCAGCAGTCCAGGGGGCTCTAGCACTGAAGCTTTCTTT. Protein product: CASSPGGSSTEAFF. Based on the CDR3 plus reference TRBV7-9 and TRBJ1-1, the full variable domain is DTGVSQNPRHKITKRGQNVTFRCDPISEHNRLYWYRQTLGQGPEFLTYFQNEAQLEKSRLLSDRFSAERPKGSFSTLEIQRTEQGDSAMYLCASSPGGSSTEAFFGQGTRLTVV.

The CDR3 sequence is CASSYGVTNEKLFF. The CDR3 coding sequence is TGTGCCAGCAGTTACGGGGTCACTAATGAAAAACTGTTTTTT. V is TRBV6-5 and J is TRBJ1-4; no firm D call. This CDR3 has 14 residues. The V and J ends lost 2 bases and 2 bases respectively, with 6 bases between them. Germline values: CDR1 MNHEY, CDR2 SVGAGI.

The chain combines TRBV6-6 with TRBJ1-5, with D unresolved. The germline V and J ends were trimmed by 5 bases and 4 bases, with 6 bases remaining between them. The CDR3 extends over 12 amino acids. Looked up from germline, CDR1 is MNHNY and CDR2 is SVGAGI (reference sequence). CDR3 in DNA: TGTGCCAGCAGTAGGTGGAATCAGCCCCAGCATTTT. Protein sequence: CASSRWNQPQHF.

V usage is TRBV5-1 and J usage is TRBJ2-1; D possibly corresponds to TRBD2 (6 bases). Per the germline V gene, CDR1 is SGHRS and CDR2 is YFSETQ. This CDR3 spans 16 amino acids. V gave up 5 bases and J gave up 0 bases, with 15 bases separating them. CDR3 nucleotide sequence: TGCGCCAGCAGTGACGCTCGGGGGAGCTCCTACAATGAGCAGTTCTTC. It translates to CASSDARGSSYNEQFF.

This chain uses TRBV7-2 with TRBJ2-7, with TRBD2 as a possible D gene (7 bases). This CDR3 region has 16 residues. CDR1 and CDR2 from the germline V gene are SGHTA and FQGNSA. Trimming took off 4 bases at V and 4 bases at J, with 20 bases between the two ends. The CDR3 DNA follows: TGTGCCAGCAGCTCCTCCAGGGGTCCCGGGGGGTACGAGCAGTACTTC. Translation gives CASSSSRGPGGYEQYF.